A selection of T cell receptor beta chains follows, all from one sample in a study of blood T cell repertoires in COVID-19. Produced via immunoSEQ multiplex PCR; TCRdb's table is partial and in-frame only. The table includes 360,000 or so clones, roughly nine tenths detected once. Sample: PBMCs or T cells enriched from blood (not recorded which). The receptors were sampled from a woman younger than 45 who had recovered from COVID-19. Both conserved end residues are part of each CDR3. Fields, in order: V gene, J gene, clone size, D gene, CDR3 protein, CDR3 DNA. A D gene is named only where the DNA matches it firmly. Some rows have no size entry. The others give once, few or many, or a class for an expanded clone.

TRBV7-2,TRBJ2-1,-,-,CASSPHPGTLYNEQFF,TGTGCCAGCAGCCCCCATCCCGGGACTTTATACAATGAGCAGTTCTTC
TRBV12-3/TRBV12-4,TRBJ1-4,-,TRBD1,CASRPTGEGKLFF,TGTGCCAGCAGGCCGACAGGGGAAGGAAAACTGTTTTTT
TRBV5-4,TRBJ2-7,-,TRBD1,CASSLRQGATYEQYF,TGTGCCAGCAGCTTGCGGCAGGGGGCAACCTACGAGCAGTACTTC
TRBV6-5,TRBJ2-7,-,-,CASSPSFSTSYEQYF,TGTGCCAGCAGTCCCAGTTTTTCAACCTCCTACGAGCAGTACTTC
TRBV7-2,TRBJ2-1,-,TRBD1,CASSSSQGANYNEQFF,TGTGCCAGCAGCTCCTCACAGGGGGCCAACTACAATGAGCAGTTCTTC
TRBV6-5,TRBJ1-2,-,-,CASSYTGFNYGYTF,TGTGCCAGCAGTTACACAGGCTTCAACTATGGCTACACCTTC
TRBV4-1,TRBJ2-2,-,-,CASSAVGENTGELFF,TGCGCCAGCAGCGCCGTGGGAGAGAACACCGGGGAGCTGTTTTTT
TRBV29-1,TRBJ2-3,-,TRBD2,CSVVGLARTDTQYF,TGCAGCGTTGTGGGACTAGCGCGCACAGATACGCAGTATTTT
TRBV15,TRBJ2-3,-,TRBD2,CATSRVAGGPQKTDTQYF,TGTGCCACCAGCAGAGTAGCGGGAGGGCCTCAGAAGACAGATACGCAGTATTTT
TRBV18,TRBJ2-7,-,-,CASSPPMSVHEQYF,TGTGCCAGCTCACCACCGATGAGTGTCCACGAGCAGTACTTC
TRBV13,TRBJ1-3,-,-,CASSVYRADSGNTIYF,TGTGCCAGCAGCGTATACAGGGCTGACTCTGGAAACACCATATATTTT
TRBV18,TRBJ2-1,-,-,CASSPSGDEQFF,TGTGCCAGCTCACCTTCCGGGGATGAGCAGTTCTTC
TRBV27,TRBJ1-3,-,TRBD1,CASSKTGGLAGNTIYF,TGTGCCAGCAGTAAGACAGGGGGCTTAGCTGGAAACACCATATATTTT
TRBV19,TRBJ1-1,-,TRBD1,CASSTGDRGTFF,TGTGCCAGTAGTACCGGGGACAGGGGGACTTTCTTT
TRBV7-8,TRBJ2-2,-,TRBD1,CASTLRGRSGELFF,TGTGCCAGCACCCTCAGGGGGCGCAGCGGGGAGCTGTTTTTT
TRBV3-1/TRBV3-2,TRBJ2-7,-,-,CASSPASSSTGEQYF,TGTGCCAGCAGCCCGGCCAGTTCGAGTACGGGCGAGCAGTACTTC
TRBV10-3,TRBJ2-1,-,TRBD2,CAISEQTSGQNEQFF,TGTGCCATCAGTGAACAGACTAGCGGTCAAAATGAGCAGTTCTTC
TRBV29-1,TRBJ1-2,-,-,CSADREDSNYGYTF,TGCAGCGCTGATCGGGAGGACAGTAACTATGGCTACACCTTC
TRBV5-1,TRBJ2-3,-,TRBD1,CASMQTGGTDTQYF,TGCGCCAGCATGCAAACAGGGGGCACAGATACGCAGTATTTT
TRBV5-1,TRBJ2-5,-,-,CASSYGNPQETQYF,TGCGCCAGCAGCTACGGGAACCCTCAAGAGACCCAGTACTTC
TRBV9,TRBJ1-1,once,-,CASSPPSGGKNTEAFF,TGTGCCAGCAGCCCCCCTTCGGGAGGGAAGAACACTGAAGCTTTCTTT
TRBV6-5,TRBJ1-1,-,TRBD1,CASSYWQGDTEAFF,TGTGCCAGCAGTTACTGGCAGGGGGACACTGAAGCTTTCTTT
TRBV4-1,TRBJ1-5,few,TRBD1,CASSQDGRGHLGVNQPQHF,TGCGCCAGCAGCCAAGATGGCAGGGGGCACCTGGGCGTCAATCAGCCCCAGCATTTT
TRBV12-3/TRBV12-4,TRBJ1-2,-,-,CASSLPAGIGYTF,TGTGCCAGCAGTTTACCGGCAGGGATTGGCTACACCTTC
TRBV2,TRBJ2-5,-,-,CASGSAGAEETQYF,TGTGCCAGCGGGTCGGCAGGGGCCGAAGAGACCCAGTACTTC
TRBV5-4,TRBJ2-2,-,TRBD1,CASSSELGQGFTGELFF,TGTGCCAGCAGCTCCGAACTCGGACAGGGGTTCACCGGGGAGCTGTTTTTT
TRBV10-2,TRBJ1-2,-,-,CASSPDSQGRGYTF,TGCGCCAGCAGTCCCGACTCCCAGGGTAGGGGCTACACCTTC
TRBV6-6,TRBJ2-5,-,-,CASSRHLLQETQYF,TGTGCCAGCAGTAGACACCTCCTCCAAGAGACCCAGTACTTC
TRBV25-1,TRBJ1-1,-,-,CASSEIYGDTEAFF,TGTGCCAGCAGTGAAATCTACGGAGACACTGAAGCTTTCTTT
TRBV7-6,TRBJ2-7,-,TRBD1,CASSLDMTGVYEQYF,TGTGCCAGCAGCTTAGACATGACAGGGGTCTACGAGCAGTACTTC
TRBV4-1,TRBJ1-2,-,TRBD1,CASSQEEVGRTGGFGYTF,TGCGCCAGCAGCCAAGAAGAGGTAGGGAGAACAGGGGGTTTTGGCTACACCTTC
TRBV13,TRBJ2-7,-,TRBD2,CASSLRRGGDEQYF,TGTGCCAGCAGCTTACGACGGGGGGGAGACGAGCAGTACTTC